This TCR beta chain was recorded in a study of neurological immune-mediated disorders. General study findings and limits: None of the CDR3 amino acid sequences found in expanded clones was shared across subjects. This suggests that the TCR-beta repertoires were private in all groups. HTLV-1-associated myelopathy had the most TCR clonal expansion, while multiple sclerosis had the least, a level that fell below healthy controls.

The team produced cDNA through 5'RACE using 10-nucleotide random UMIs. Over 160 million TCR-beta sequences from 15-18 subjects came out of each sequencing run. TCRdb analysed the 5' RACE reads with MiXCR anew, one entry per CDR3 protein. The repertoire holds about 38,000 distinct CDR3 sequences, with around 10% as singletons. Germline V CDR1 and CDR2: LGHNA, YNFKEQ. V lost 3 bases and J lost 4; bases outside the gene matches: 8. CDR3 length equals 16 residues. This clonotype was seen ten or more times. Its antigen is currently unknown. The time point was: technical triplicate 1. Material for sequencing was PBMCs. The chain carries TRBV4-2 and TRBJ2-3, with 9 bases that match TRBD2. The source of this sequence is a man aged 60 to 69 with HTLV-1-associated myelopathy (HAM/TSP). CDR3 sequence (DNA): TGTGCCAGCAGCCAGGGGCGGGGGGGCGATGCAGATACGCAGTATTTT. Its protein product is CASSQGRGGDADTQYF.